These 10 T cell receptor beta chains were sequenced from one sample in a study of technical replicates of blood from a few donors. The method was immunoSEQ multiplex PCR; TCRdb's version includes in-frame clones alone and lacks a portion of them. The profile covers over 75,000 clones, with roughly 95% appearing a single time and 0.22% taken by the ten largest. Sequenced input: T cells isolated from PBMCs. The receptors originated from a human donor in good health.

The chain combines TRBV15 with TRBJ1-6, with no clear D. In germline, CDR1 is LNHNV, CDR2 YYDKDF (reference sequence). The CDR3 is 15 residues long. Trimming stripped 3 bases from V and 9 bases from J, with 15 bases between. CDR3 sequence (DNA): TGTGCCACCAGCAGCGGGGTAGGAGGTGGTTCACCCCTCCACTTT. Translated, it gives CATSSGVGGGSPLHF.

This sequence joins TRBV29-1 and TRBJ2-3, with 7 positions matching TRBD1. CDR1 and CDR2 from the germline V gene are SQVTM and ANQGSEA. J was trimmed by 0 bases and V by 6 bases; bases with no gene match: 9. The CDR3 is made up of 15 amino acids. Here the CDR3 reads CSVVDRDRSTDTQYF. Here the CDR3 DNA reads TGCAGCGTAGTTGACAGGGACAGAAGCACAGATACGCAGTATTTT.

In DNA form, the CDR3 reads TGTGCCGGATCAGACAGGGAAGGATCCACTGAAGCTTTCTTT. Residues: CAGSDREGSTEAFF. The chain uses TRBV6-1 and TRBJ1-1; 7 bases fit TRBD1. The CDR3 runs 14 residues. Germline assignment: CDR1 MNHNS and CDR2 SASEGT. V was clipped by 11 bases and J by 4 bases; unmatched bases: 13.

The chain carries TRBV5-1 and TRBJ2-3, with D unresolved. CDR1 is SGHRS and CDR2 is YFSETQ in the germline V gene. V lost 0 bases to trimming and J lost 1 base, with 12 bases between them. CDR3 length: 16 residues. The CDR3 sequence: CASSLGSWPRTDTQYF. As DNA, the CDR3 is TGCGCCAGCAGCTTGGGGTCGTGGCCACGCACAGATACGCAGTATTTT.

The J gene is TRBJ1-1, the V gene TRBV7-9, with TRBD1 as a possible D gene (5 bases). With 8 bases removed from V and 10 bases from J, the gap between germline ends came to 14 bases. The V gene's germline CDR1 is SEHNR and CDR2 FQNEAQ (reference sequence). The CDR3 contains 11 residues. The CDR3 nucleotides are TGTGCCAGCTTCGGGGGGATGAGAGCTTTCTTT. Translated: CASFGGMRAFF.

The chain uses TRBV5-4 and TRBJ2-5, with unresolved D. The germline V gene has CDR1 SGHNT and CDR2 YYREEE (reference sequence). The CDR3 has 12 residues. The V end lost 2 bases, the J end lost 2 bases, and 4 bases lay between the germline ends. The CDR3 nucleotides read TGTGCCAGCAGCTTAACTCAAGAGACCCAGTACTTC. Encoded protein: CASSLTQETQYF.

The rearrangement uses TRBV28 and TRBJ2-1; D uncertain. V lost 3 bases and J 8 bases, leaving 8 bases between the germline ends. The CDR3 covers 12 residues. Germline V gives CDR1 MDHEN, CDR2 SYDVKM. CDR3: CASSLGGHEQFF. CDR3 DNA: TGTGCCAGCAGTTTGGGTGGGCATGAGCAGTTCTTC.

In DNA form, the CDR3 reads TGCGCCAGCAGCTTGGGACTAGCGGGGGGCCGGGAAGAGACCCAGTACTTC. Protein sequence: CASSLGLAGGREETQYF. The rearrangement uses TRBV5-1 and TRBJ2-5; the match to TRBD2 covers 13 bases. This CDR3 comprises 17 residues. Germline CDR1 is SGHRS and CDR2 is YFSETQ. V shed 0 bases, J shed 3 bases, and the junction held 5 bases outside the gene matches.

V usage is TRBV11-1 and J usage is TRBJ1-1, with TRBD1 identical over 7 bases. In germline, CDR1 is SGHAT, CDR2 FQDESV (reference sequence). The CDR3 consists of 14 residues. Trimming at V came to 6 bases and at J to 4 bases, leaving 8 bases not matched to a gene. The CDR3 DNA sequence: TGTGCCAGCAGTCGTAGGGGGCGCGGCACTGAAGCTTTCTTT. Translation: CASSRRGRGTEAFF.

The chain recombines TRBV7-8 with TRBJ1-1; D is perhaps TRBD1 (6 bases). The V end lost 4 bases, the J end lost 4 bases, and 13 bases lay between the germline ends. The CDR3 sequence is 14 residues long. CDR1 and CDR2 (germline): SGHVS, FQNEAQ. CDR3 DNA sequence: TGTGCCAGCAGCTCCGGACAGATTACCACTGAAGCTTTCTTT. Translating it yields CASSSGQITTEAFF.